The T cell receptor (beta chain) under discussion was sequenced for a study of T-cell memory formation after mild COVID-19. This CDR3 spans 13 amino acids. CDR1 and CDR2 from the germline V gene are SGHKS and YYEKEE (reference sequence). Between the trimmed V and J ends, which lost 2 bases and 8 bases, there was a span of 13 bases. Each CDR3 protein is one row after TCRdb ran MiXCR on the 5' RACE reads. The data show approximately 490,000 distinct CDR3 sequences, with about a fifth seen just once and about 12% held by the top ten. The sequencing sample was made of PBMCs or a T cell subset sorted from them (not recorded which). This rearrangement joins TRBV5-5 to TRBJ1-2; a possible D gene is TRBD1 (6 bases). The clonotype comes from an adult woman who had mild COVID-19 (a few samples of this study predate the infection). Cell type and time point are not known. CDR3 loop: CASSLAGVRGYTF. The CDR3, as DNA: TGTGCCAGCAGCTTAGCAGGGGTTCGGGGCTACACCTTC.